This entry features one T cell receptor beta chain sequence. Its antigen is unidentified. These data come from a study of T-cell memory formation after mild COVID-19. Study at large: For the most part, TCR clusters were specific to one donor. Study outcomes and limitations: Those CD4+ clones that contracted were mainly in CM and EM (CD8+ ones in EMRA).

Sample barcodes and UMIs were carried by the TCR alpha and TCR beta cDNA libraries that 5'RACE generated with constant-segment primers. TCRdb redid the calling of the 5' RACE reads with MiXCR, one entry per CDR3 protein. The sample shows hundreds of thousands of distinct CDR3 sequences, about 24% of them seen only once. Germline V CDR1 and CDR2: LGHNA, YSLEER. The junction had 9 bases not matched to a gene; V was cut back by 0 bases and J by 4 bases. The CDR3 is made up of 17 amino acids. This TCR was sampled from an adult woman who had mild COVID-19 (a few samples of this study predate the infection). Cell type and time point are not known. The V gene is TRBV4-3, the J gene TRBJ1-2; 9 bases map to TRBD1. The specimen sequenced was PBMCs or a T cell subset sorted from them (not recorded which). CDR3 DNA: TGCGCCAGCAGCCAAGATAACCCGGGACAGGGCCTCTATGGCTACACCTTC. This codes for CASSQDNPGQGLYGYTF.